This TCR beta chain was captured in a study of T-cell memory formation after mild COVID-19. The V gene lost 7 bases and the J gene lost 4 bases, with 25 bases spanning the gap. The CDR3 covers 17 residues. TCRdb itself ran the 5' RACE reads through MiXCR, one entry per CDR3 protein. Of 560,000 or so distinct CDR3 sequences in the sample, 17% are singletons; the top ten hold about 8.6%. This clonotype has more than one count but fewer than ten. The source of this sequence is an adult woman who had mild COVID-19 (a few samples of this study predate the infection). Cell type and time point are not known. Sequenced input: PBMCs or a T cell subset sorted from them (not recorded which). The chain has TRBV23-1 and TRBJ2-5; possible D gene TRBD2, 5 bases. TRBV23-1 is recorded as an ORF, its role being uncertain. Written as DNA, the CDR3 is TGCGCCAGCACATCTGGGCCGGGAATAGTAGGAGGAGAGACCCAGTACTTC. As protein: CASTSGPGIVGGETQYF.